This T cell receptor beta chain was sequenced during a study of vaccination and CD4 T cells after COVID-19. Sample treatment: roughly 11-day PBMC culture with coronavirus spike peptide pools or control peptides (ViraFEST assay). On this clonotype itself: Antigen: not known.

V lost 1 base and J 7 bases, leaving 16 bases between the germline ends. Germline V lookup: CDR1 LNHDA, CDR2 SQIVND (reference sequence). This CDR3 contains 16 residues. An Oncomine TCR Beta short-read assay was used to sequence the DNA from cultured CD4+ T cells. Using its own MiXCR run on the PCR reads, TCRdb lists one record per CDR3 protein. The sample lists 8,500 to 14,000 distinct CDR3 sequences, more than 25% occurring once. V usage is TRBV19 and J usage is TRBJ1-4, with unresolved D. Sequenced input: cultured CD4+ T cells from blood. The sequence came from a human donor with COVID-19. For the CDR3, the DNA is TGTGCCAGTAGTATAGGACAAACGGGCATTGGTGAAAAACTGTTTTTT. This sequence encodes CASSIGQTGIGEKLFF. The variable domain in full, completed from reference TRBV19 and TRBJ1-4, reads DGGITQSPKYLFRKEGQNVTLSCEQNLNHDAMYWYRQDPGQGLRLIYYSQIVNDFQKGDIAEGYSVSREKKESFPLTVTSAQKNPTAFYLCASSIGQTGIGEKLFFGSGTQLSVL.